One sample yielded the 9 T cell receptor beta chains listed below, sequenced in a study of cytomegalovirus exposure and HLA in healthy donors. PCR was performed using 60 Vbeta and 13 Jbeta primers. The table came from immunoSEQ multiplex PCR; TCRdb's copy has only in-frame clones and leaves some out. The table includes about 97,000 clones, approximately 71% detected once. Sequenced material: PBMCs. Every receptor here comes from a male donor in good health and CMV-seropositive.

The chain employs TRBV5-4 and TRBJ2-7; D is possibly TRBD1 (5 bases). V was pared by 5 bases and J by 5 bases, with 23 bases between. Germline loops: CDR1 SGHNT, CDR2 YYREEE (reference sequence). This CDR3 is built from 16 residues. The CDR3 loop reads CASSRQGRGFTHEQYF. The CDR3 nucleotides are TGTGCCAGCAGTCGTCAGGGTCGCGGATTTACCCACGAGCAGTACTTC.

This chain joins TRBV7-9 and TRBJ2-3; a weak D match, TRBD1 (5 bases). The V end was cut by 5 bases, the J end by 4 bases, with 7 bases between. Looked up from germline, CDR1 is SEHNR and CDR2 is FQNEAQ (reference sequence). CDR3 size: 12 residues. CDR3 sequence reads: CASSPRADTQYF. CDR3 coding DNA: TGTGCCAGCAGCCCCAGGGCAGATACGCAGTATTTT.

V is TRBV5-6 and J is TRBJ1-2, with D possibly matching TRBD1 (5 bases). Germline V gene data show CDR1 as SGHDT and CDR2 as YYEEEE. CDR3 length: 13 amino acids. The ends were cut back, 4 bases at V and 5 bases at J, with 12 bases in the middle. This CDR3 is CASSVQGGYGYTF. CDR3 nucleotide sequence: TGTGCCAGCAGCGTCCAGGGAGGGTATGGCTACACCTTC.

V usage is TRBV9 and J usage is TRBJ2-1; 7 bases map to TRBD2. Germline CDR1 and CDR2: SGDLS and YYNGEE. Trimming took 6 bases from V and 4 from J; bases not matched to a gene: 7. This CDR3 is built from 14 residues. The CDR3 reads CASTPGLTYNEQFF. The CDR3 coding sequence is TGTGCCAGCACCCCGGGACTAACTTACAATGAGCAGTTCTTC.

A few counts support this clone. CDR3 region: CASSPSGLYNEQFF. The CDR3 bases are TGTGCCAGCAGTCCTAGCGGCCTATACAATGAGCAGTTCTTC. The rearrangement joins TRBV28 to TRBJ2-1, with 7 bases matching TRBD2. V was pared by 5 bases and J by 4 bases, with 5 bases of the junction left unmatched. The CDR3 runs 14 residues. Per germline, CDR1 MDHEN and CDR2 SYDVKM. Variable domain in full (rest from reference TRBV28 and TRBJ2-1): DVKVTQSSRYLVKRTGEKVFLECVQDMDHENMFWYRQDPGLGLRLIYFSYDVKMKEKGDIPEGYSVSREKKERFSLILESASTNQTSMYLCASSPSGLYNEQFFGPGTRLTVL.

V usage is TRBV19 and J usage is TRBJ1-2; D is perhaps TRBD1 (5 bases). Germline-derived CDR1 and CDR2 are LNHDA and SQIVND (reference sequence). This CDR3 is 14 amino acids long. The V end lost 10 bases, the J end lost 2 bases, and 17 bases lay between the germline ends. The CDR3: CAIPFGGLNYGYTF. CDR3 DNA sequence: TGTGCCATTCCCTTTGGGGGGTTGAACTATGGCTACACCTTC.

The rearrangement links TRBV7-3 to TRBJ2-1; D is possibly TRBD2 (6 bases). Germline CDR1 SGHTA, CDR2 FQGTGA. CDR3 length: 15 residues. The germline V and J ends were trimmed by 5 bases and 4 bases, with 15 bases remaining between them. This CDR3 is CASSPPGTSYNEQFF. The CDR3 bases are TGTGCCAGCAGCCCCCCCGGGACTTCTTACAATGAGCAGTTCTTC. Drawing the rest from reference TRBV7-3 and TRBJ2-1, the complete variable domain is GAGVSQTPSNKVTEKGKYVELRCDPISGHTALYWYRQSLGQGPEFLIYFQGTGAADDSGLPNDRFFAVRPEGSVSTLKIQRTERGDSAVYLCASSPPGTSYNEQFFGPGTRLTVL.

The chain combines TRBV4-1 with TRBJ2-5; 8 bases match TRBD2. There are 17 residues in the CDR3. The germline V gene encodes CDR1 MGHRA and CDR2 YSYEKL. The J segment lost 2 bases and the V segment lost 3 bases, leaving 11 bases of the junction unmatched. The chain's CDR3 is CASSHWGLEGQQETQYF. The CDR3 DNA is TGCGCCAGCAGCCATTGGGGACTAGAGGGGCAACAAGAGACCCAGTACTTC.

This chain uses TRBV6-5 with TRBJ1-1, with a possible D match to TRBD1 (5 bases). The CDR3 runs to 13 residues. V was pared by 5 bases and J by 7 bases, with 14 bases between. Germline CDR1 MNHEY, CDR2 SVGAGI. CDR3 nucleotide sequence: TGTGCCAGCAGTATGGGGAGGGGAGGTGAAGCTTTCTTT. Its translation is CASSMGRGGEAFF.